This TCR beta chain was recorded in a study of CD8+CD57+ T cells in acquired aplastic anemia. Study overall: Average DNA yield from sorted CD4+ and CD8+ cells was around 3.2 ug. Notes on the study in general: In CD8+ cells, Simpson's diversity showed no significant difference between patients and controls. Shared by patients and controls, fewer than 30 CD8+ CDR3s were abundant in patients.

This CDR3 spans 14 amino acids. The germline CDR1 and CDR2 sequences are SGHRS and YFSETQ. This clonotype was seen more than once but under ten times. Antigen specificity is unknown. The junction departs from germline at one end; a sequencing error may be responsible. Patients picked for sequencing had shown CD8+CD57+ cell expansion detected by flow cytometry. All patients were therapy-naive when blood was sampled. Genomic DNA served as template for TCR beta VDJ and CDR3 profiling. TCRdb itself ran the reads through MiXCR, one entry per CDR3 protein. The sample consists of under 200,000 distinct CDR3 sequences, approximately 52% of them appearing once.

Input material: sorted CD4+, CD8+, or CD8+CD57+ T cells (not recorded which) from PBMCs. The source is a human donor with aplastic anemia. This sequence joins TRBV5-1 and TRBJ2-1; D is uncertain. CDR3 sequence: CASSLAPEYSEQFF. CDR3 DNA sequence: TGCGCCAGCAGCTTGGCCCCGGAATACAGTGAGCAGTTCTTC.